These 22 T cell receptor beta chains were sequenced from one sample in a study of cytomegalovirus exposure and HLA in healthy donors (dated by TCRdb to about 2017). The library was generated by the immunoSEQ multiplex PCR assay. For the multiplex PCR, a mixture combining 60 forward primers for TCR Vbeta segments and 13 reverse primers for TCR Jbeta segments was used. Drawn from immuneACCESS, this table holds only the in-frame rearrangements with V and J called that TCRdb kept. Clones are partly lost; checked studies trace under half to an unresolved V gene and leave the rest unexplained. For this sample the table gives 85,000 to 95,000 clones, of which 60% to 85% were detected only once. Clones ranked in the top ten supply approximately 5.3% of the sample. Sequencing used PBMCs. Receptors were obtained from a man under 40 in good health and CMV-seropositive.

The chain joins TRBV10-1 to TRBJ1-5; weak D call: TRBD1 (6 bases). Trimming left V 7 bases short and J 0 bases short, with 25 bases between. This CDR3 region has 19 residues. Germline lookup yields CDR1 WNHNN and CDR2 SYGVQD (reference sequence). This CDR3 is CASTSKWDTFRDSNQPQHF. CDR3 sequence (DNA): TGCGCCAGCACTTCAAAATGGGACACTTTCAGGGATAGCAATCAGCCCCAGCATTTT.

CDR3 bases: TGCAGCGTTGAAGATCCGGGACTCATGAACTATGGCTACACCTTC. Its protein product is CSVEDPGLMNYGYTF. The rearrangement uses TRBV29-1 and TRBJ1-2; a possible D gene is TRBD1 (5 bases). This CDR3 is built from 15 residues. V lost 0 bases, J lost 2 bases, and 13 bases lay in between. The germline V gene encodes CDR1 SQVTM and CDR2 ANQGSEA. Together with reference TRBV29-1 and TRBJ1-2, the CDR3 gives the full variable domain: SAVISQKPSRDICQRGTSLTIQCQVDSQVTMMFWYRQQPGQSLTLIATANQGSEATYESGFVIDKFPISRPNLTFSTLTVSNMSPEDSSIYLCSVEDPGLMNYGYTFGSGTRLTVV.

The chain carries TRBV6-6 and TRBJ1-5, with 8 bases that match TRBD1. In germline, CDR1 is MNHNY, CDR2 SVGAGI (reference sequence). The CDR3 spans 14 residues. Trimming removed 10 bases from V and 8 bases from J; junction bases left unmatched: 13. The CDR3 reads CAIKSTGVVEPQHF. The CDR3 DNA sequence: TGTGCCATCAAGTCGACAGGGGTTGTTGAGCCCCAGCATTTT.

The genes are TRBV28 and TRBJ2-7, with D unresolved. V lost 5 bases to trimming and J lost 1 base, with 9 bases between them. In germline, CDR1 is MDHEN, CDR2 SYDVKM. The CDR3 length is 13 residues. CDR3: CASSGPVSYEQYF. The CDR3 nucleotides are TGTGCCAGCAGTGGCCCCGTTTCCTACGAGCAGTACTTC.

This clone was seen a few times. V and J are TRBV19 and TRBJ1-1; TRBD1 matches at 12 bases. Germline assignment: CDR1 LNHDA and CDR2 SQIVND (reference sequence). The CDR3 is made up of 15 amino acids. Trimming took 6 bases from V and 7 from J; bases not matched to a gene: 9. The DNA for the CDR3 is TGTGCCAGTAGGGGGGACAGGGGGCAGAAGGGTGAAGCTTTCTTT. Its translation is CASRGDRGQKGEAFF.

The chain is built from TRBV7-9 and TRBJ2-3, with TRBD1 identical over 11 bases. The CDR3 is 16 amino acids. Losses at the gene ends were 5 bases for V and 5 bases for J; bases not matched to a gene: 9. Germline CDR1 SEHNR, CDR2 FQNEAQ (reference sequence). The CDR3 spells CASSPGTGGSGDTQYF. CDR3 DNA: TGTGCCAGCAGCCCGGGGACAGGGGGTTCGGGAGATACGCAGTATTTT.

This chain joins TRBV5-1 and TRBJ2-7; 8 bases line up with TRBD2. CDR1 SGHRS and CDR2 YFSETQ come from the germline V gene. The junction had 15 bases not matched to a gene; V was cut back by 4 bases and J by 6 bases. The CDR3 length is 16 residues. The CDR3: CASSATGGLALGEQYF. The CDR3 DNA is TGCGCCAGCAGCGCGACGGGAGGGCTAGCCTTAGGCGAGCAGTACTTC.

The rearrangement uses TRBV7-8 and TRBJ1-1, with D possibly TRBD1 on 5 matching bases. Germline values: CDR1 SGHVS, CDR2 FQNEAQ. V was trimmed by 3 bases and J by 1 base, leaving 15 bases between them. The CDR3 has 16 residues. The CDR3 here is CASSFKGNLKNTEAFF. The CDR3 DNA is TGTGCCAGCAGCTTTAAGGGGAACCTTAAGAACACTGAAGCTTTCTTT.

The chain employs TRBV9 and TRBJ2-1; D is ambiguous. Trimming removed 0 bases at V and 5 bases at J, with 12 bases between. This CDR3 spans 15 amino acids. Germline CDR1 reads SGDLS; CDR2 reads YYNGEE. For the CDR3, the DNA is TGTGCCAGCAGCGTAGAGAGTTCCCCCAACAATGAGCAGTTCTTC. It codes for CASSVESSPNNEQFF.

The chain uses TRBV10-3 and TRBJ1-2; D gene uncertain. This CDR3 spans 13 amino acids. Germline lookup yields CDR1 ENHRY and CDR2 SYGVKD. Trimming took off 6 bases at V and 3 bases at J, with 11 bases between the two ends. CDR3 sequence: CAIRAGDDYGYTF. The CDR3 DNA is TGTGCCATCAGGGCAGGTGATGACTATGGCTACACCTTC.

This clone has only a few counts. The chain links TRBV5-1 to TRBJ1-1, with no clear D. The CDR3 is 12 residues long. The V gene's germline CDR1 is SGHRS and CDR2 YFSETQ. The V end lost 3 bases, the J end lost 4 bases, and 7 bases lay between the germline ends. CDR3 loop: CASSSSGTEAFF. The DNA for the CDR3 is TGCGCCAGCAGCTCGAGCGGCACTGAAGCTTTCTTT.

The V call is TRBV6-5, the J call TRBJ1-1; the D gene is possibly TRBD1 (5 bases). The CDR3 runs to 14 residues. With 2 bases removed from V and 1 base from J, the gap between germline ends came to 8 bases. The germline V gene encodes CDR1 MNHEY and CDR2 SVGAGI. DNA of the CDR3: TGTGCCAGCAGTTACGGCAGGGAGAACACTGAAGCTTTCTTT. This sequence encodes CASSYGRENTEAFF.

This chain joins TRBV30 and TRBJ2-1; D is possibly TRBD1 (5 bases). Germline CDR1 and CDR2: GTSNPN and SVGIG (reference sequence). V lost 5 bases and J 4 bases, leaving 9 bases between the germline ends. The CDR3 has 12 amino acids. This CDR3 reads CAWGAGYNEQFF. The CDR3 nucleotides read TGTGCCTGGGGGGCTGGGTACAATGAGCAGTTCTTC.

V is TRBV4-2 and J is TRBJ1-3; D unclear. The CDR3 length is 16 residues. Looked up from germline, CDR1 is LGHNA and CDR2 is YNFKEQ. Deletions cut 5 bases from V and 0 bases from J, with 14 bases between. The CDR3 nucleotides read TGTGCCAGCAGCTCCTCGGAACGGAGCTCTGGAAACACCATATATTTT. Protein product: CASSSSERSSGNTIYF.

J is TRBJ1-1 and V is TRBV10-3, with 9 bases lining up with TRBD1. This CDR3 region has 15 residues. Germline CDR1 and CDR2: ENHRY and SYGVKD. The trim removed 6 bases at V and 2 bases at J, leaving 7 bases unmatched. The CDR3 is CAIRQTGQGNTEAFF. DNA for the CDR3: TGTGCCATCAGGCAAACGGGACAGGGAAACACTGAAGCTTTCTTT.

The rearrangement joins TRBV21-1 to TRBJ2-7; the D call in the table, TRBD2, was not verified against the DNA. TRBV21-1 is termed a pseudogene. The CDR3 totals 16 residues. CDR3 sequence reads: CASSKMESSGDYEQYV. In DNA, the CDR3 is TGTGCCAGCAGCAAAATGGAGTCTAGTGGGGACTACGAGCAGTACGTC.

This sequence joins TRBV25-1 and TRBJ1-5; 9 bases fit TRBD1. The CDR3 runs to 17 residues. The germline V gene has CDR1 MGHDK and CDR2 SYGVNS. V gave up 2 bases and J gave up 1 base; unmatched junction bases: 6. CDR3 protein: CASSEGTGLGSNQPQHF. The CDR3 DNA sequence: TGTGCCAGCAGTGAAGGGACAGGGCTCGGGAGCAATCAGCCCCAGCATTTT.

This rearrangement joins TRBV28 to TRBJ1-5, with D hard to call. CDR1 and CDR2 (germline): MDHEN, SYDVKM. V dropped 6 bases and J dropped 7 bases, with 10 bases sitting between them. The CDR3 totals 12 residues. CDR3 sequence (DNA): TGTGCCAGCAGGCCCGGGGTCCAGCCCCAGCATTTT. It encodes CASRPGVQPQHF.

This clone was observed a few times. The CDR3 DNA is TGCGCCAGCAGCATCGGACAGGGGGTTCGAGCGGCGAACACTGAAGCTTTCTTT. Residues: CASSIGQGVRAANTEAFF. The J gene is TRBJ1-1, the V gene TRBV5-1; 10 bases align to TRBD1. The CDR3 has 18 amino acids. From germline, CDR1 is SGHRS and CDR2 YFSETQ. V gave up 4 bases and J gave up 1 base; unmatched junction bases: 13.

J is TRBJ2-3 and V is TRBV4-3; no definite D call. This CDR3 spans 16 amino acids. Germline-derived CDR1 and CDR2 are LGHNA and YSLEER. The V gene lost 0 bases and the J gene lost 3 bases, with 13 bases spanning the gap. The CDR3 spells CASSQDVSRETDTQYF. Here the CDR3 DNA reads TGCGCCAGCAGCCAAGATGTTAGCAGAGAGACAGATACGCAGTATTTT.

This clone was picked up a small number of times. V gene TRBV27 combines with J gene TRBJ2-1, with unresolved D. Looked up from germline, CDR1 is MNHEY and CDR2 is SMNVEV (reference sequence). V lost 2 bases, J lost 8 bases, and 4 bases lay in between. The CDR3 sequence is 11 residues long. The CDR3 sequence: CASSLGHEQFF. Written as DNA, the CDR3 is TGTGCCAGCAGTTTAGGGCATGAGCAGTTCTTC.

V usage is TRBV7-2 and J usage is TRBJ1-1, with 11 bases identical to TRBD1. V shed 1 base and J 1 base; nucleotides not matched to a gene: 5. The CDR3 extends over 17 amino acids. CDR1 and CDR2 (germline): SGHTA, FQGNSA. The CDR3 DNA reads TGTGCCAGCAGCTTAGACGGGACAGGGGGGTGGAACACTGAAGCTTTCTTT. Its protein is CASSLDGTGGWNTEAFF.